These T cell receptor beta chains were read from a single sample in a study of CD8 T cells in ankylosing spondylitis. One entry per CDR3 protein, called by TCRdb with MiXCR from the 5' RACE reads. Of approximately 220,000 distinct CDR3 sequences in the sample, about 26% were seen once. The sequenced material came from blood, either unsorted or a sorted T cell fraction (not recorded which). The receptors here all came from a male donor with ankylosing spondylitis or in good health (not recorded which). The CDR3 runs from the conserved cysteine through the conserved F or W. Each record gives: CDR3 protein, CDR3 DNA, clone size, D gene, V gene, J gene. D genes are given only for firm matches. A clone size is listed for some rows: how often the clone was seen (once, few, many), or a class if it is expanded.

CDR3 protein: CAISEQTLDQPQHF; CDR3 DNA: TGTGCCATCAGTGAACAGACACTAGATCAGCCCCAGCATTTT; clone size: many; D gene: .; V gene: TRBV10-3; J gene: TRBJ1-5
CDR3 protein: CSARMGSAETQYF; CDR3 DNA: TGCAGTGCTAGGATGGGGTCGGCGGAGACCCAGTACTTC; clone size: many; D gene: .; V gene: TRBV20-1; J gene: TRBJ2-5
CDR3 protein: CSATDPGRTYEQYF; CDR3 DNA: TGCAGTGCTACGGACCCGGGACGGACCTACGAGCAGTACTTC; clone size: .; D gene: .; V gene: TRBV20-1; J gene: TRBJ2-7
CDR3 protein: CASSHGRNHVSEQFF; CDR3 DNA: TGTGCCAGCAGTCACGGACGAAACCACGTAAGTGAGCAGTTCTTC; clone size: few; D gene: .; V gene: TRBV6-2/TRBV6-3; J gene: TRBJ2-1
CDR3 protein: CASSHGNYNEQFF; CDR3 DNA: TGTGCCAGCAGCCACGGGAACTACAATGAGCAGTTCTTC; clone size: once; D gene: .; V gene: TRBV7-3; J gene: TRBJ2-1
CDR3 protein: CSARDTGTSATYEQYF; CDR3 DNA: TGCAGTGCTAGAGATACCGGGACTAGCGCAACCTACGAGCAGTACTTC; clone size: .; D gene: TRBD2; V gene: TRBV20-1; J gene: TRBJ2-7
CDR3 protein: CASSPSPPGQGSYEQYF; CDR3 DNA: TGTGCCAGCAGTCCATCCCCCCCGGGACAGGGGTCCTACGAGCAGTACTTC; clone size: many; D gene: TRBD1; V gene: TRBV28; J gene: TRBJ2-7
CDR3 protein: CAISGATEAFF; CDR3 DNA: TGTGCCATCAGTGGGGCAACTGAAGCTTTCTTT; clone size: .; D gene: .; V gene: TRBV10-3; J gene: TRBJ1-1
CDR3 protein: CASYGQGRNEQFF; CDR3 DNA: TGTGCCAGCTACGGACAGGGTCGCAATGAGCAGTTCTTC; clone size: .; D gene: TRBD1; V gene: TRBV25-1; J gene: TRBJ2-1
CDR3 protein: CSALAGGLNEQFF; CDR3 DNA: TGCAGCGCACTAGCGGGAGGTCTTAATGAGCAGTTCTTC; clone size: .; D gene: TRBD2; V gene: TRBV29-1; J gene: TRBJ2-1
CDR3 protein: CASMEAGGIYNEQFF; CDR3 DNA: TGTGCCAGTATGGAAGCGGGAGGAATATACAATGAGCAGTTCTTC; clone size: .; D gene: TRBD2; V gene: TRBV19; J gene: TRBJ2-1
CDR3 protein: CASSQERKALTIYEQYF; CDR3 DNA: TGTGCCAGCAGCCAGGAGCGGAAGGCCTTAACTATATACGAGCAGTACTTC; clone size: few; D gene: .; V gene: TRBV3-1; J gene: TRBJ2-7
CDR3 protein: CASSFNPYSTNEKLFF; CDR3 DNA: TGTGCCAGCAGTTTCAACCCCTACTCAACTAATGAAAAACTGTTTTTT; clone size: .; D gene: .; V gene: TRBV12-3/TRBV12-4; J gene: TRBJ1-4
CDR3 protein: CASSRRLLTDTQYF; CDR3 DNA: TGTGCCAGCAGCCGACGACTGCTTACAGATACGCAGTATTTT; clone size: .; D gene: .; V gene: TRBV5-6; J gene: TRBJ2-3
CDR3 protein: CSASGNSYEQYF; CDR3 DNA: TGCAGCGCTAGCGGGAATTCCTACGAGCAGTACTTC; clone size: many; D gene: TRBD2; V gene: TRBV20-1; J gene: TRBJ2-7
CDR3 protein: CASSPLLAGAYNEQFF; CDR3 DNA: TGTGCCAGCAGCCCGCTCTTAGCGGGAGCCTACAATGAGCAGTTCTTC; clone size: .; D gene: TRBD2; V gene: TRBV7-6; J gene: TRBJ2-1
CDR3 protein: CAITGVRGYGYTF; CDR3 DNA: TGTGCCATCACAGGGGTTCGCGGCTATGGCTACACCTTC; clone size: .; D gene: .; V gene: TRBV10-3; J gene: TRBJ1-2
CDR3 protein: CSARGDSAYEQYF; CDR3 DNA: TGCAGTGCTAGAGGGGACAGTGCCTACGAGCAGTACTTC; clone size: .; D gene: TRBD1; V gene: TRBV20-1; J gene: TRBJ2-7
CDR3 protein: CASSRGTGPYNEQFF; CDR3 DNA: TGTGCCAGCAGTCGCGGGACAGGGCCCTACAATGAGCAGTTCTTC; clone size: .; D gene: TRBD1; V gene: TRBV6-1; J gene: TRBJ2-1
CDR3 protein: CASSPRTTSTDTQYF; CDR3 DNA: TGTGCCAGCAGTCCGCGCACCACTAGCACAGATACGCAGTATTTT; clone size: many; D gene: .; V gene: TRBV12-3/TRBV12-4; J gene: TRBJ2-3
CDR3 protein: CASSSGENTEAFF; CDR3 DNA: TGTGCCAGCTCTTCCGGGGAGAACACTGAAGCTTTCTTT; clone size: many; D gene: .; V gene: TRBV18; J gene: TRBJ1-1
CDR3 protein: CASSVVTSGSTDTQYF; CDR3 DNA: TGTGCCAGCAGCGTAGTGACTAGCGGGAGTACAGATACGCAGTATTTT; clone size: .; D gene: TRBD2; V gene: TRBV9; J gene: TRBJ2-3
CDR3 protein: CASSTQGTSGPYNEQFF; CDR3 DNA: TGTGCCAGCAGCACTCAAGGGACTAGCGGACCTTACAATGAGCAGTTCTTC; clone size: few; D gene: TRBD2; V gene: TRBV3-1; J gene: TRBJ2-1
CDR3 protein: CASRRGAAVTDTQYF; CDR3 DNA: TGTGCCAGCCGACGAGGAGCGGCCGTCACAGATACGCAGTATTTT; clone size: .; D gene: .; V gene: TRBV10-3; J gene: TRBJ2-3
CDR3 protein: CASSPRTVGDQPQHF; CDR3 DNA: TGTGCCAGCAGTCCTCGGACAGTGGGGGATCAGCCCCAGCATTTT; clone size: .; D gene: .; V gene: TRBV6-1; J gene: TRBJ1-5
CDR3 protein: CASSDTSGGKETQYF; CDR3 DNA: TGTGCCAGCAGCGACACTAGCGGGGGTAAAGAGACCCAGTACTTC; clone size: few; D gene: TRBD2; V gene: TRBV6-1; J gene: TRBJ2-5
CDR3 protein: CASSLRVSTDTQYF; CDR3 DNA: TGTGCCAGCAGCTTACGAGTAAGCACAGATACGCAGTATTTT; clone size: many; D gene: .; V gene: TRBV11-2; J gene: TRBJ2-3
CDR3 protein: CSVVLGGHEQYF; CDR3 DNA: TGCAGCGTTGTACTAGGAGGCCACGAGCAGTACTTC; clone size: few; D gene: .; V gene: TRBV29-1; J gene: TRBJ2-7
CDR3 protein: CASSLSRSTHNEQFF; CDR3 DNA: TGTGCCAGCAGCTTATCACGCAGCACCCACAATGAGCAGTTCTTC; clone size: many; D gene: .; V gene: TRBV7-3; J gene: TRBJ2-1
CDR3 protein: CASSFRQETQYF; CDR3 DNA: TGCGCCAGCAGCTTCAGACAAGAGACCCAGTACTTC; clone size: many; D gene: .; V gene: TRBV5-1; J gene: TRBJ2-5
CDR3 protein: CASSLGLAGGRNSNTGELFF; CDR3 DNA: TGCGCCAGCAGCCTGGGACTAGCGGGAGGCAGAAACTCGAACACCGGGGAGCTGTTTTTT; clone size: many; D gene: TRBD2; V gene: TRBV5-1; J gene: TRBJ2-2
CDR3 protein: CSAIPGLVNGDEQFF; CDR3 DNA: TGCAGCGCGATACCGGGACTAGTCAATGGCGATGAGCAGTTCTTC; clone size: .; D gene: TRBD2; V gene: TRBV29-1; J gene: TRBJ2-1
CDR3 protein: CASSLEDSAREKLFF; CDR3 DNA: TGCGCCAGCAGCTTGGAAGACAGCGCTCGTGAAAAACTGTTTTTT; clone size: many; D gene: .; V gene: TRBV5-1; J gene: TRBJ1-4
CDR3 protein: CSAVEGSQPQHF; CDR3 DNA: TGCAGTGCGGTCGAGGGAAGCCAGCCCCAGCATTTT; clone size: .; D gene: .; V gene: TRBV20-1; J gene: TRBJ1-5
CDR3 protein: CASSSPTSGSDEQYF; CDR3 DNA: TGCGCCAGCAGCTCACCGACTAGCGGGAGTGACGAGCAGTACTTC; clone size: many; D gene: TRBD2; V gene: TRBV5-1; J gene: TRBJ2-7
CDR3 protein: CASSFTGRTYEQYF; CDR3 DNA: TGCGCCAGCAGCTTCACAGGGAGGACCTACGAGCAGTACTTC; clone size: many; D gene: .; V gene: TRBV5-1; J gene: TRBJ2-7
CDR3 protein: CASSHLDPRYEQYF; CDR3 DNA: TGTGCCAGCAGCCATCTGGACCCACGTTACGAGCAGTACTTC; clone size: .; D gene: .; V gene: TRBV4-2; J gene: TRBJ2-7
CDR3 protein: CSASLGQQPQHF; CDR3 DNA: TGCAGTGCTAGTTTGGGGCAGCAGCCCCAGCATTTT; clone size: many; D gene: .; V gene: TRBV20-1; J gene: TRBJ1-5
CDR3 protein: CASSQGTSPDTQYF; CDR3 DNA: TGCGCCAGCAGCCAGGGTACTAGCCCAGATACGCAGTATTTT; clone size: many; D gene: .; V gene: TRBV4-1; J gene: TRBJ2-3
CDR3 protein: CASSLNRGLNYGYTF; CDR3 DNA: TGTGCCAGCAGCTTGAACAGGGGTTTGAACTATGGCTACACCTTC; clone size: .; D gene: TRBD1; V gene: TRBV6-1; J gene: TRBJ1-2
CDR3 protein: CSARDYRAAYEQYF; CDR3 DNA: TGCAGTGCTAGGGACTACAGGGCTGCCTACGAGCAGTACTTC; clone size: .; D gene: .; V gene: TRBV20-1; J gene: TRBJ2-7
CDR3 protein: CASGLGNEQFF; CDR3 DNA: TGTGCTAGTGGTTTGGGGAATGAGCAGTTCTTC; clone size: .; D gene: .; V gene: TRBV12-5; J gene: TRBJ2-1
CDR3 protein: CASSVNGATNEKLFF; CDR3 DNA: TGCGCCAGCAGCGTGAACGGTGCAACTAATGAAAAACTGTTTTTT; clone size: many; D gene: .; V gene: TRBV5-1; J gene: TRBJ1-4
CDR3 protein: CASSPTTAEHEQYF; CDR3 DNA: TGTGCCAGCAGCCCTACGACAGCCGAGCACGAGCAGTACTTC; clone size: few; D gene: .; V gene: TRBV9; J gene: TRBJ2-7
CDR3 protein: CASSGSGLTYEQYF; CDR3 DNA: TGTGCCAGCAGTGGTAGCGGGTTGACCTACGAGCAGTACTTC; clone size: few; D gene: TRBD2; V gene: TRBV25-1; J gene: TRBJ2-7
CDR3 protein: CSARGLAGGGRETQYF; CDR3 DNA: TGCAGTGCTAGGGGACTAGCGGGAGGGGGAAGGGAGACCCAGTACTTC; clone size: many; D gene: TRBD2; V gene: TRBV20-1; J gene: TRBJ2-5
CDR3 protein: CATSRDQGETQYF; CDR3 DNA: TGTGCCACCAGCAGAGACCAGGGGGAGACCCAGTACTTC; clone size: few; D gene: .; V gene: TRBV15; J gene: TRBJ2-5
CDR3 protein: CASSQDRAGIPGELFF; CDR3 DNA: TGTGCCAGCAGCCAAGACAGGGCAGGTATCCCCGGGGAGCTGTTTTTT; clone size: few; D gene: .; V gene: TRBV4-2; J gene: TRBJ2-2
CDR3 protein: CASSQGPGQGSQPQHF; CDR3 DNA: TGCGCCAGCAGCCAGGGACCGGGACAGGGGAGTCAGCCCCAGCATTTT; clone size: many; D gene: TRBD1; V gene: TRBV4-3; J gene: TRBJ1-5
CDR3 protein: CASSPPGGRTNEQYF; CDR3 DNA: TGCGCCAGCAGCCCCCCCGGGGGGAGGACGAACGAGCAGTACTTC; clone size: many; D gene: TRBD2; V gene: TRBV5-1; J gene: TRBJ2-7
CDR3 protein: CSASFRGTQYF; CDR3 DNA: TGCAGTGCTAGTTTTAGGGGGACCCAGTACTTC; clone size: many; D gene: .; V gene: TRBV20-1; J gene: TRBJ2-5
CDR3 protein: CSARDRDSGRTYYNEQFF; CDR3 DNA: TGCAGTGCTAGAGACAGAGACAGCGGGAGGACCTACTACAATGAGCAGTTCTTC; clone size: .; D gene: TRBD2; V gene: TRBV20-1; J gene: TRBJ2-1
CDR3 protein: CASSSTPSGGRGTDTQYF; CDR3 DNA: TGCGCCAGCAGCTCCACCCCATCAGGAGGGAGGGGTACAGATACGCAGTATTTT; clone size: few; D gene: TRBD2; V gene: TRBV5-1; J gene: TRBJ2-3
CDR3 protein: CAISRQGYEQYF; CDR3 DNA: TGTGCCATCAGTAGACAGGGTTACGAGCAGTACTTC; clone size: many; D gene: TRBD1; V gene: TRBV10-3; J gene: TRBJ2-7
CDR3 protein: CATSREGQGAEKLFF; CDR3 DNA: TGTGCCACCAGCAGAGAAGGACAGGGAGCTGAAAAACTGTTTTTT; clone size: .; D gene: TRBD1; V gene: TRBV15; J gene: TRBJ1-4